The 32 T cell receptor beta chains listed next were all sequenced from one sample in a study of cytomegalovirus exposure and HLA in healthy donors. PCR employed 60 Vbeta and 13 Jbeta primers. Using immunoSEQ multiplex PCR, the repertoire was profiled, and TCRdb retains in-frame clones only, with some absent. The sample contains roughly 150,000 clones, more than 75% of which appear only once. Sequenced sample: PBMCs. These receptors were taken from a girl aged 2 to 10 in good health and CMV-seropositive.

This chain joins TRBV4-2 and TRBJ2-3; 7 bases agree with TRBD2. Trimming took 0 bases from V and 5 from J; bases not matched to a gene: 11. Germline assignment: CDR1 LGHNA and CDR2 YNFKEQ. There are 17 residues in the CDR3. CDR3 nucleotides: TGTGCCAGCAGCCAAGAGCTAAGCGGGGTGTCGATAGATACGCAGTATTTT. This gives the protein CASSQELSGVSIDTQYF.

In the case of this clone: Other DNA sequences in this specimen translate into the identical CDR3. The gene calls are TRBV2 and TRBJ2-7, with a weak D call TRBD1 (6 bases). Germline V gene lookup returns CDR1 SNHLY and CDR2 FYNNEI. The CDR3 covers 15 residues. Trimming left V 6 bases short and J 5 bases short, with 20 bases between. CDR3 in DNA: TGTGCCAGCAGGCGATCCGGGACACCGCGCGACGAGCAGTACTTC. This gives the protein CASRRSGTPRDEQYF.

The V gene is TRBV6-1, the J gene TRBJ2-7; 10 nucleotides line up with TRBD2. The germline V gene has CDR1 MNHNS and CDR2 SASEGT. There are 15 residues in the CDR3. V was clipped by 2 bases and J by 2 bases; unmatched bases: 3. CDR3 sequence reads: CASSELAGATYEQYF. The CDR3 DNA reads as TGTGCCAGCAGTGAACTAGCGGGAGCTACCTACGAGCAGTACTTC.

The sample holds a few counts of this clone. The CDR3 sequence: CASSVGSGRTRYNEQFF. The CDR3 bases are TGTGCCAGCAGCGTAGGTAGCGGGAGGACCCGCTACAATGAGCAGTTCTTC. The chain employs TRBV9 and TRBJ2-1; 10 nucleotides align to TRBD2. Germline values: CDR1 SGDLS, CDR2 YYNGEE. The CDR3 covers 17 residues. The V gene end was trimmed by 0 bases and the J gene end by 3 bases; junction bases not matched to a gene: 6.

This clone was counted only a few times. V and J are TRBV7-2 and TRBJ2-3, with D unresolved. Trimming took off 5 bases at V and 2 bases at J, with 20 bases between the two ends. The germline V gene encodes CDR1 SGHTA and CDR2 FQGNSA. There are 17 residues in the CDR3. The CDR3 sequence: CASSRMPFVRDTDTQYF. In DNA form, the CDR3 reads TGTGCCAGCAGCCGAATGCCCTTTGTACGAGACACAGATACGCAGTATTTT.

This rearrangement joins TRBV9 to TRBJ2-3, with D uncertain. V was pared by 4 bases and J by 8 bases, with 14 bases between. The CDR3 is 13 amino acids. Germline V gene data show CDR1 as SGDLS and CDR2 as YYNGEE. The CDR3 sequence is CASSLQRATTQYF. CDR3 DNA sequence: TGTGCCAGCAGCCTCCAGCGTGCCACTACGCAGTATTTT. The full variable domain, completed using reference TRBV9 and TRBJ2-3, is DSGVTQTPKHLITATGQRVTLRCSPRSGDLSVYWYQQSLDQGLQFLIQYYNGEERAKGNILERFSAQQFPDLHSELNLSSLELGDSALYFCASSLQRATTQYFGPGTRLTVL.

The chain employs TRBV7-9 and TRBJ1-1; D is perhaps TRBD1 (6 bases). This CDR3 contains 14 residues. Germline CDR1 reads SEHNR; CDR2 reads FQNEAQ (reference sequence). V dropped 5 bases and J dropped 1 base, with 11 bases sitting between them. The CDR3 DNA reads TGTGCCAGCAGCGGGACGACAGGGAACACTGAAGCTTTCTTT. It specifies CASSGTTGNTEAFF.

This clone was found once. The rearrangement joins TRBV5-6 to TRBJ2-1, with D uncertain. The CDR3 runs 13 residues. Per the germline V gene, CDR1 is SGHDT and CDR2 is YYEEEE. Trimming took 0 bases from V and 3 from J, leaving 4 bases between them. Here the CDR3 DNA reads TGTGCCAGCAGCTTGGACTACTACAATGAGCAGTTCTTC. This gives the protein CASSLDYYNEQFF.

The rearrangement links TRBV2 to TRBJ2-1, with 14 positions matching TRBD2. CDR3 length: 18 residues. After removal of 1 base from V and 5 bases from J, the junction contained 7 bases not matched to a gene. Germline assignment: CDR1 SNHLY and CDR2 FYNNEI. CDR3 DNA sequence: TGTGCCAGCAGTGAAGAGCATATGGGACTAGCGGGAGACAATGAGCAGTTCTTC. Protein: CASSEEHMGLAGDNEQFF.

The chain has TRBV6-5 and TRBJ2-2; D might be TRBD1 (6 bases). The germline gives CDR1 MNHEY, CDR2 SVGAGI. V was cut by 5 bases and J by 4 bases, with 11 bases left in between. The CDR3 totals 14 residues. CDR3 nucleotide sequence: TGTGCCAGCAGTCGGGACACTTTCACCGGGGAGCTGTTTTTT. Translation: CASSRDTFTGELFF.

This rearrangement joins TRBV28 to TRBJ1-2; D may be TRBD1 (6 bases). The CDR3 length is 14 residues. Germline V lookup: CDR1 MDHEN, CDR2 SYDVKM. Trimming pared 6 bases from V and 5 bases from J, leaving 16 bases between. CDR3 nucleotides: TGTGCCAGCAGCACTCGGACAGTCCTATATGGCTACACCTTC. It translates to CASSTRTVLYGYTF.

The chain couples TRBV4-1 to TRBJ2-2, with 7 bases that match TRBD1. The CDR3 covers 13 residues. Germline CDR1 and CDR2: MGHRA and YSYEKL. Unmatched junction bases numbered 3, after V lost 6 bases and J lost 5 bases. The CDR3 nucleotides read TGCGCCAGCAGTTCCAGGGGGACCGGGGAGCTGTTTTTT. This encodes CASSSRGTGELFF.

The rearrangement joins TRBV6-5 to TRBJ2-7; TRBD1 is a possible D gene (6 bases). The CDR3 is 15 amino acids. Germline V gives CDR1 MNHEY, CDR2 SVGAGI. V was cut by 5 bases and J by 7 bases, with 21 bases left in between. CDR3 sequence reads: CASSPNRAPSWEQYF. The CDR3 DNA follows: TGTGCCAGCAGTCCAAACAGGGCCCCCTCGTGGGAGCAGTACTTC.

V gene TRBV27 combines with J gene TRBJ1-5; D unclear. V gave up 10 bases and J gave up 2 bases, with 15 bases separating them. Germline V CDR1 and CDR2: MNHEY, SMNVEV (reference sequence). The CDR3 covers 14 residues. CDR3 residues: CATRGQRGNQPQHF. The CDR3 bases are TGTGCCACTCGCGGGCAAAGGGGCAATCAGCCCCAGCATTTT.

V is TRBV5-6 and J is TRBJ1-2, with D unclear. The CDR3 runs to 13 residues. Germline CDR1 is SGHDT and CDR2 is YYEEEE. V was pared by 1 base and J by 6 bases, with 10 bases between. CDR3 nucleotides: TGTGCCAGCAGCTTGAGGAGGGTGCATGGCTACACCTTC. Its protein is CASSLRRVHGYTF.

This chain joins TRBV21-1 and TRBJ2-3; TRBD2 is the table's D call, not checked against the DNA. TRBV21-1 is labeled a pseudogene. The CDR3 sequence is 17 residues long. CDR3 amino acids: CASSIRRARPLTDTQYF. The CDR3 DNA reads TGTGCCAGCAGCATAAGGAGGGCTAGGCCGCTCACAGATACGCAGTATTTT.

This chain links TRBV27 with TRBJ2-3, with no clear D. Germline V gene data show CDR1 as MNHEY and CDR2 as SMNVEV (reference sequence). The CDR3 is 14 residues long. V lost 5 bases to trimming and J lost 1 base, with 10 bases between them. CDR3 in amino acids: CASSLDWGTDTQYF. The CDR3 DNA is TGTGCCAGCAGTCTAGACTGGGGCACAGATACGCAGTATTTT.

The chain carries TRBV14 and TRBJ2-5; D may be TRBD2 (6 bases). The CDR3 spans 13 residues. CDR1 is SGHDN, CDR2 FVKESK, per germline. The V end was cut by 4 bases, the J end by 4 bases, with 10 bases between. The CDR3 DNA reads TGTGCCAGCAGCCTAGGGAGGTTAGAGACCCAGTACTTC. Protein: CASSLGRLETQYF. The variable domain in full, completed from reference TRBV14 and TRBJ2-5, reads EAGVTQFPSHSVIEKGQTVTLRCDPISGHDNLYWYRRVMGKEIKFLLHFVKESKQDESGMPNNRFLAERTGGTYSTLKVQPAELEDSGVYFCASSLGRLETQYFGPGTRLLVL.

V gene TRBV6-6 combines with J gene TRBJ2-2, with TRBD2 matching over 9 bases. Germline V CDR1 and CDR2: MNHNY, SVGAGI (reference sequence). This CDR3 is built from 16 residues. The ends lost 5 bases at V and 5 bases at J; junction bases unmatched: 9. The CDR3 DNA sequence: TGTGCCAGCAGTCGCGGACTAGCGTTTCATACCGGGGAGCTGTTTTTT. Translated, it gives CASSRGLAFHTGELFF.

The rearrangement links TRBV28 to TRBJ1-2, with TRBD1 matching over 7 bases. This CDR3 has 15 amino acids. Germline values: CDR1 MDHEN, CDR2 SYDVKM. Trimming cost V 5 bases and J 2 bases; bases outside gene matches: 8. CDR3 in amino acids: CASSRALQGNYGYTF. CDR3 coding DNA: TGTGCCAGCAGTCGGGCCCTACAGGGGAACTATGGCTACACCTTC.

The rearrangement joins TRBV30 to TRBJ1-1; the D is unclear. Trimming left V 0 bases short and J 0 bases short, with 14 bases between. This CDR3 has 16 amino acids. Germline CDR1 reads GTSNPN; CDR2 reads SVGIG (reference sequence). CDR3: CAWSVTSHQMNTEAFF. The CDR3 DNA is TGTGCCTGGAGTGTGACTTCTCACCAGATGAACACTGAAGCTTTCTTT.

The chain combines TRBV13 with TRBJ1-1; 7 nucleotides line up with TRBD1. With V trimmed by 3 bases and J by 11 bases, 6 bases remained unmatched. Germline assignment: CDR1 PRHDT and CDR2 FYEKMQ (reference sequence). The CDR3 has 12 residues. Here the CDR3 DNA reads TGTGCCAGCAGCTTCAGACAGGGAGAGGCTTTCTTT. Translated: CASSFRQGEAFF.

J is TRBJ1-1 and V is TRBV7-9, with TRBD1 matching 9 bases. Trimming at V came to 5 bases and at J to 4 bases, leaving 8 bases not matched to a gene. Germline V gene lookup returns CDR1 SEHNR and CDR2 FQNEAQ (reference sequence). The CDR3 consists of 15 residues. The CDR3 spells CASSQHSTGGTEAFF. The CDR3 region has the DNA TGTGCCAGCAGCCAGCACTCGACAGGGGGCACTGAAGCTTTCTTT.

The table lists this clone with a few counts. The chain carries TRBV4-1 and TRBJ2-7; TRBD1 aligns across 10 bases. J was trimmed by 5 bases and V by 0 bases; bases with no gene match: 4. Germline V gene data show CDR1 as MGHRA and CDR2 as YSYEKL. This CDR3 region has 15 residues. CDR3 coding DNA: TGCGCCAGCAGCCAAGAAGACAGGGGGCGTAACGAGCAGTACTTC. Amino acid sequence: CASSQEDRGRNEQYF.

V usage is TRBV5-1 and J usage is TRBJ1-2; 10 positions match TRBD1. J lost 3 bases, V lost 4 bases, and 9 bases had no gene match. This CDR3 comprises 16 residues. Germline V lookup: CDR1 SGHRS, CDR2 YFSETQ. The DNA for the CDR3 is TGCGCCAGCAGCCTACGGGCCGGGACAGGGGACTATGGCTACACCTTC. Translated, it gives CASSLRAGTGDYGYTF.

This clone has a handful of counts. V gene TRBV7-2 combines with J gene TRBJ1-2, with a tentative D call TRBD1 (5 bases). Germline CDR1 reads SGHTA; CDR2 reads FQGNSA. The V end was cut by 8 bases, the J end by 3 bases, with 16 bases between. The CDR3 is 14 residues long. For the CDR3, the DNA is TGTGCCAGCCTGCCCCAGGGTACCTACTATGGCTACACCTTC. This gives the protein CASLPQGTYYGYTF.

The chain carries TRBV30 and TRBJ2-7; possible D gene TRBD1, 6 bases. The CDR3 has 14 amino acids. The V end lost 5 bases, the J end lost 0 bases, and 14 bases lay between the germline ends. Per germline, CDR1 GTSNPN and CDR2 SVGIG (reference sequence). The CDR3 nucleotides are TGTGCCTGGGAACAGGGAACTGCCTCCTACGAGCAGTACTTC. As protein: CAWEQGTASYEQYF. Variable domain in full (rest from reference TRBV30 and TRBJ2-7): SQTIHQWPATLVQPVGSPLSLECTVEGTSNPNLYWYRQAAGRGLQLLFYSVGIGQISSEVPQNLSASRPQDRQFILSSKKLLLSDSGFYLCAWEQGTASYEQYFGPGTRLTVT.

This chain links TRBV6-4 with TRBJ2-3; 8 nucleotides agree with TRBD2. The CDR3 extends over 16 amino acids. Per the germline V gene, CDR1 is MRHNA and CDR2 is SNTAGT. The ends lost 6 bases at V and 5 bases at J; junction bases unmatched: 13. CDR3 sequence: CASSRRGAGEVDTQYF. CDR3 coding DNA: TGTGCCAGCAGCAGAAGGGGAGCGGGAGAGGTAGATACGCAGTATTTT.

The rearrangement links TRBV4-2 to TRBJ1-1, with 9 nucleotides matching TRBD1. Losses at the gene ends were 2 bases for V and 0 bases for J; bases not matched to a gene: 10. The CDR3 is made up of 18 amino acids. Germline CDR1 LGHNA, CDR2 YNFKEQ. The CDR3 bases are TGTGCCAGCAGCCAATTGGTCGGACAGGGGTCTCTGAACACTGAAGCTTTCTTT. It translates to CASSQLVGQGSLNTEAFF.

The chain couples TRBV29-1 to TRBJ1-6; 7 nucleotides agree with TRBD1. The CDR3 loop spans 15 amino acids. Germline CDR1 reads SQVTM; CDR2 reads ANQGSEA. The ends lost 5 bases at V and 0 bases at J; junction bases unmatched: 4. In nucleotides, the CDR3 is TGCAGCGTTATGACAGGGAGCTCCTATAATTCACCCCTCCACTTT. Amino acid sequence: CSVMTGSSYNSPLHF.

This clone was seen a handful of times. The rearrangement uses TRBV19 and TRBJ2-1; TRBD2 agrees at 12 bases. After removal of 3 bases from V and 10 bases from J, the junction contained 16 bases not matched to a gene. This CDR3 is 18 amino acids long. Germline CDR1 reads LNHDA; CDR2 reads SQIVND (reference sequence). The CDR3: CASSIPTLLAGGPKEQFF. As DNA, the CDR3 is TGTGCCAGTAGTATCCCCACCCTTCTAGCGGGAGGGCCTAAGGAGCAGTTCTTC. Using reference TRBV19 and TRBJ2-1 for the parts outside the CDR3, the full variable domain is DGGITQSPKYLFRKEGQNVTLSCEQNLNHDAMYWYRQDPGQGLRLIYYSQIVNDFQKGDIAEGYSVSREKKESFPLTVTSAQKNPTAFYLCASSIPTLLAGGPKEQFFGPGTRLTVL.

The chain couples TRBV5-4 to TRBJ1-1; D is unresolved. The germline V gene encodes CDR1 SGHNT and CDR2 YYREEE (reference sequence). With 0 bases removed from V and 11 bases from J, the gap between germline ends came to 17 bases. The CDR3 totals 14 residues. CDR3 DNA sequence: TGTGCCAGCAGCTTGGGAGGCGGGGTCCCTGCGGCTTTCTTT. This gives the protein CASSLGGGVPAAFF.